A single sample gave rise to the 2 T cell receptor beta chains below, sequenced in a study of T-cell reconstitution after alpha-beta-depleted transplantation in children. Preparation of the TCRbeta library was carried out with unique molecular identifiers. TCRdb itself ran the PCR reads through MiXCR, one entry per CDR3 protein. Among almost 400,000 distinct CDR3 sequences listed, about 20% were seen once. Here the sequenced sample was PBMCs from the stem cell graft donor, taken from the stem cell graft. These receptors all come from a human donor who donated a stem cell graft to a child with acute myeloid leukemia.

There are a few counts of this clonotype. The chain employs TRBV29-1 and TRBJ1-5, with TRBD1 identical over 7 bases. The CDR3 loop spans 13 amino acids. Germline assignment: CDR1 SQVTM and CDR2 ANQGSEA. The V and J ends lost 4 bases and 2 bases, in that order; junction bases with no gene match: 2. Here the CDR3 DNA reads TGCAGCGTTGTAGGGACAGGCAATCAGCCCCAGCATTTT. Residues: CSVVGTGNQPQHF.

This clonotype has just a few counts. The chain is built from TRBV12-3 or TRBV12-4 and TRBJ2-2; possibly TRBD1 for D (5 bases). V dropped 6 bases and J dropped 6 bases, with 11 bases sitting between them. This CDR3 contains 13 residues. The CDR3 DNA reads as TGTGCCAGCAGGGTCCAGGGATCCGGGGAGCTGTTTTTT. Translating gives CASRVQGSGELFF.